This T cell receptor beta chain was identified during a study of CD8+ T cells in alopecia areata. The wider study: Treated patients were given oral tofacitinib, which was dosed at 5 to 10 mg twice daily. Tofacitinib exposure lasted 6 to 18 months, followed by 6 months off drug.

V lost 4 bases and J 5 bases, leaving 15 bases between the germline ends. CDR3 length equals 14 residues. Germline loops: CDR1 SGHRS, CDR2 YFSETQ. Study results and limitations: Lesional scalp, especially alopecia totalis/universalis, showed higher clonality than normal scalp.

Remarks on this clone: As yet, its antigen is unknown.

It was cDNA, reverse transcribed from extracted RNA, that served as the sequencing template. The repertoire was sequenced with immunoSEQ multiplex PCR; TCRdb's copy has only in-frame clones and lacks some. The sample carries 110,000 to 150,000 clones, roughly 53% recorded once. The rearrangement links TRBV5-1 to TRBJ1-2, with unresolved D. The source material was CD4+ T cells sorted from blood, sampled at week 0. This receptor was identified in a human donor with alopecia areata. CDR3 sequence reads: CASSETAADYGYTF. The DNA of the CDR3 is TGCGCCAGCAGCGAAACGGCAGCGGATTATGGCTACACCTTC.